This is a list of T cell receptor beta chains from one sample in a study of shared clonotypes between healthy human individuals. Using immunoSEQ multiplex PCR, the repertoire was profiled, and TCRdb retains in-frame clones only, with some absent. The repertoire has roughly 2.2 million clones, less than 95% of them found once; the top ten carry 0.3% to 0.45%. Sequenced material: naive CD4+ T cells from PBMCs. The receptors originated from a man younger than 30 in good health. Some clones in this sample may be carry-over from other donors' samples. The CDR3 runs from the conserved cysteine through the conserved F or W. Each record gives: CDR3 length, J gene, V gene, D gene, clone size, CDR3 protein, CDR3 DNA. A D gene is named only where the DNA matches it firmly. Clone sizes are given selectively: once, few, many, or a class where the clone is expanded.

17 TRBJ2-6 TRBV19 NA NA CASRNLDGGSGANVLTF TGTGCCAGTAGGAACCTTGACGGGGGCTCTGGGGCCAACGTCCTGACTTTC
13 TRBJ1-1 TRBV7-2 TRBD1 NA CASSRDRAAEAFF TGTGCCAGCAGCCGGGACAGGGCTGCTGAAGCTTTCTTT
16 TRBJ1-2 TRBV5-4 TRBD1 once CASSPGQPNLNYGYTF TGTGCCAGCAGCCCGGGACAGCCCAACCTTAACTATGGCTACACCTTC
14 TRBJ2-3 TRBV27 NA NA CASRSPVVADTQYF TGTGCCAGCAGATCCCCAGTAGTTGCAGATACGCAGTATTTT
14 TRBJ1-1 TRBV7-8 NA NA CASSLTFGNTEAFF TGTGCCAGCAGCTTGACGTTCGGGAACACTGAAGCTTTCTTT
14 TRBJ2-5 TRBV7-3 NA NA CASSLHGSGETQYF TGTGCCAGCAGCTTACACGGGAGTGGGGAGACCCAGTACTTC
13 TRBJ1-2 TRBV28 NA once CASTPFPGSGYTF TGTGCCAGCACCCCTTTCCCGGGCAGTGGCTACACCTTC
15 TRBJ2-3 TRBV15 TRBD2 NA CATSRVKASGGGQYF TGTGCCACCAGCAGAGTCAAGGCCTCGGGAGGGGGGCAGTATTTT
13 TRBJ2-3 TRBV7-2 NA NA CASSRTRYDTQYF TGTGCCAGCAGTCGTACTAGGTACGATACGCAGTATTTT
12 TRBJ1-3 TRBV28 NA NA CASFQTGNTIYF TGTGCCAGCTTCCAGACTGGAAACACCATATATTTT
11 TRBJ2-7 TRBV28 NA NA CASSGRDITFF TGTGCCAGCAGTGGGCGGGATATAACTTTCTTC
14 TRBJ2-5 TRBV6-5 TRBD2 NA CASNGGMGGETQYF TGTGCCAGCAACGGGGGGATGGGGGGAGAGACCCAGTACTTC
13 TRBJ1-3 TRBV30 TRBD1 NA CAWATGPGNTIYF TGTGCCTGGGCGACAGGGCCTGGAAACACCATATATTTT
17 TRBJ2-6 TRBV7-3 NA NA CASSAGTSPSGANVLTF TGTGCCAGCAGCGCCGGGACTTCCCCCTCTGGGGCCAACGTCCTGACTTTC
13 TRBJ2-7 TRBV5-1 NA NA CASSFIVGNEQYF TGCGCCAGCAGCTTTATCGTAGGAAACGAGCAGTACTTC
15 TRBJ1-5 TRBV6-5 NA NA CASRSGGYSNQPQHF TGTGCCAGCAGATCCGGGGGATATAGCAATCAGCCCCAGCATTTT
16 TRBJ1-1 TRBV6-6 TRBD1 NA CASRFTPGQGNTEAFF TGTGCCAGCAGGTTCACCCCCGGACAGGGGAACACTGAAGCTTTCTTT
13 TRBJ2-7 TRBV5-5 NA NA CASSLLRPDEQYF TGTGCCAGCAGCTTGCTCCGGCCCGACGAGCAGTACTTC
16 TRBJ1-5 TRBV4-3 NA NA CASSQDLASPNQPQHF TGCGCCAGCAGCCAAGATTTAGCGTCCCCCAATCAGCCCCAGCATTTT
12 TRBJ2-1 TRBV2 NA NA CASGGRGNEQFF TGTGCCAGTGGGGGCCGGGGCAATGAGCAGTTCTTC
15 TRBJ1-2 TRBV4-2 NA NA CASSQDTGTSWGYTF TGTGCCAGCAGCCAAGATACAGGTACCTCGTGGGGCTACACCTTC
16 TRBJ2-5 TRBV19 NA NA CASSPPVTAKGETQYF TGTGCCAGTAGTCCCCCAGTGACAGCGAAGGGAGAGACCCAGTACTTC
15 TRBJ1-3 TRBV5-1 TRBD1 NA CASSLTGGTGNTIYF TGCGCCAGCAGCTTGACAGGGGGCACTGGAAACACCATATATTTT
16 TRBJ1-5 TRBV2 NA NA CASSQGGLGLNQPQHF TGTGCCAGCAGCCAGGGAGGGTTGGGTTTGAATCAGCCCCAGCATTTT
15 TRBJ1-4 TRBV7-6 NA once CASSLSSGWDEKLFF TGTGCCAGCAGCTTAAGTTCCGGCTGGGATGAAAAACTGTTTTTT
15 TRBJ1-4 TRBV5-1 NA NA CASSLGTAENEKLFF TGCGCCAGCAGCTTAGGGACGGCCGAAAATGAAAAACTGTTTTTT
14 TRBJ1-6 TRBV25-1 NA once CASSGQGVSSPLHF TGTGCCAGCAGTGGGCAGGGTGTATCATCACCCCTCCACTTT
12 TRBJ1-2 TRBV6-5 TRBD1 NA CASGQAYYGYTF TGTGCCAGCGGACAGGCCTACTATGGCTACACCTTC
14 TRBJ2-7 TRBV27 NA NA CASYWWGIFNEQYF TGTGCCAGCTACTGGTGGGGGATTTTCAACGAGCAGTACTTC
14 TRBJ2-2 TRBV15 NA NA CATSRDQGAGELFF TGTGCCACCAGCAGAGATCAAGGGGCCGGGGAGCTGTTTTTT
18 TRBJ2-3 TRBV4-3 TRBD1 once CASSQDLQRTGGTDTQYF TGCGCCAGCAGCCAAGATCTACAAAGGACAGGGGGCACAGATACGCAGTATTTT
15 TRBJ2-3 TRBV5-6 NA NA CASSPLQGSTDTQYF TGTGCCAGCAGCCCTCTCCAGGGGAGCACAGATACGCAGTATTTT
19 TRBJ1-5 TRBV28 TRBD1 NA CASSTRTGRGEWDNQPQHF TGTGCCAGCAGTACCCGGACAGGTAGAGGGGAATGGGACAATCAGCCCCAGCATTTT
14 TRBJ2-5 TRBV6-5 TRBD2 NA CASSYYGEGKTQYF TGTGCCAGCAGTTACTATGGGGAGGGGAAGACCCAGTACTTC
15 TRBJ2-1 TRBV4-3 NA NA CASSQQLGVSNEQFF TGCGCCAGCAGCCAGCAGCTGGGGGTCAGCAATGAGCAGTTCTTC
16 TRBJ2-1 TRBV5-1 TRBD2 NA CASTRQGTSGWNEQFF TGCGCCAGCACCAGACAAGGGACTAGCGGGTGGAATGAGCAGTTCTTC
14 TRBJ2-7 TRBV5-1 TRBD1 NA CASSLTGGDYEQYF TGCGCCAGCAGCCTGACAGGGGGCGACTACGAGCAGTACTTC
13 TRBJ1-2 TRBV28 NA NA CASAVDKNYGYTF TGTGCCAGCGCGGTTGACAAGAACTATGGCTACACCTTC
15 TRBJ1-1 TRBV27 NA few CASRQGSLMNTEAFF TGTGCCAGCAGACAGGGATCGTTAATGAACACTGAAGCTTTCTTT
15 TRBJ1-3 TRBV18 NA NA CASSPVSGSGNTIYF TGTGCCAGCTCACCCGTCTCAGGTTCGGGAAACACCATATATTTT
16 TRBJ1-5 TRBV6-1 NA NA CASSGDGLLSGQPQHF TGTGCCAGCAGTGGGGACGGGCTTTTGAGCGGTCAGCCCCAGCATTTT
17 TRBJ1-3 TRBV4-1 TRBD1 NA CASSQVGRGQAGNTIYF TGCGCCAGCAGCCAAGTCGGGAGGGGGCAAGCTGGAAACACCATATATTTT
15 TRBJ2-7 TRBV28 TRBD1 NA CASSLGTGVANEQYF TGTGCCAGCAGTTTGGGGACAGGGGTCGCCAACGAGCAGTACTTC
13 TRBJ2-2 TRBV29-1 NA NA CSVNKGWTGELFF TGCAGCGTTAACAAAGGTTGGACCGGGGAGCTGTTTTTT
14 TRBJ2-7 TRBV21-1 NA NA CASSAEPHRGEQYF TGTGCCAGCAGCGCCGAACCCCACAGGGGCGAGCAGTACTTC
13 TRBJ2-1 TRBV6-6 NA NA CASQTRVSVGQFF TGTGCCAGCCAAACGAGGGTGAGCGTGGGGCAGTTCTTC
17 TRBJ1-3 TRBV5-1 NA once CASSLEPTTSSGNTIYF TGCGCCAGCAGCTTGGAACCAACAACAAGCTCTGGAAACACCATATATTTT
13 TRBJ2-2 TRBV9 NA once CASSVIATGELFF TGTGCCAGCAGCGTAATAGCCACCGGGGAGCTGTTTTTT
16 TRBJ2-7 TRBV28 NA NA CASSLVGRVASYEQYF TGTGCCAGCAGTTTAGTGGGCAGGGTTGCCTCCTACGAGCAGTACTTC
13 TRBJ2-2 TRBV7-9 NA NA CASSSLRAGELFF TGTGCCAGCAGCTCGTTGCGGGCCGGGGAGCTGTTTTTT
14 TRBJ2-2 TRBV6-6 TRBD2 NA CASSTSGFNGELFF TGTGCCAGCAGTACTAGCGGCTTTAACGGGGAGCTGTTTTTT
13 TRBJ2-3 TRBV9 NA NA CASRKARTDTQYF TGTGCCAGCAGGAAAGCCCGCACAGATACGCAGTATTTT
13 TRBJ2-1 TRBV18 NA NA CASSPSSYNEQFF TGTGCCAGCTCACCAAGCTCCTACAATGAGCAGTTCTTC
16 TRBJ1-6 TRBV2 NA NA CASKRDRSSYNSPLHF TGTGCCAGCAAGCGAGACAGGAGCTCCTATAATTCACCCCTCCACTTT
14 TRBJ1-4 TRBV19 NA NA CASSNPRNNEKLFF TGTGCCAGTAGTAACCCCCGGAATAATGAAAAACTGTTTTTT
12 TRBJ1-2 TRBV2 TRBD1 NA CASRSGQEGYTF TGTGCCAGCAGGAGCGGACAGGAAGGCTACACCTTC
14 TRBJ1-6 TRBV5-6 NA NA CASTQIGREATLHF TGTGCCAGCACCCAAATAGGGCGGGAAGCTACCCTCCACTTT